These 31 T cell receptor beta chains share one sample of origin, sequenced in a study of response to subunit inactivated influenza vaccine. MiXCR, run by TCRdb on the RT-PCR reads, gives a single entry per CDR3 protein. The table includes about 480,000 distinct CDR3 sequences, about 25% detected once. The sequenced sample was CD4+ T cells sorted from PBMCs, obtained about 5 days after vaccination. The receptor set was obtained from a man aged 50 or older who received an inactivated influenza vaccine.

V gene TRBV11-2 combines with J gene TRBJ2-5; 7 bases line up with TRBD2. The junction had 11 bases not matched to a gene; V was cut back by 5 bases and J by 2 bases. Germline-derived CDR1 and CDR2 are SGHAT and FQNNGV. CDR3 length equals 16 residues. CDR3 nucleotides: TGTGCCAGCAGCCCCTTTGGTGTAGCGGGTCAAGAGACCCAGTACTTC. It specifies CASSPFGVAGQETQYF.

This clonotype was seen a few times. The CDR3 loop reads CASSLEGLAGGPLYEQYF. The CDR3 DNA reads TGCGCCAGCAGCTTGGAGGGACTAGCGGGGGGCCCTCTCTACGAGCAGTACTTC. The rearrangement links TRBV5-1 to TRBJ2-7, with 15 positions matching TRBD2. Germline trimming cut 0 bases from V and 3 bases from J; bases unmatched to any gene: 7. Germline loops: CDR1 SGHRS, CDR2 YFSETQ. CDR3 length: 18 amino acids. The full variable domain, its missing parts supplied by reference TRBV5-1 and TRBJ2-7, is KAGVTQTPRYLIKTRGQQVTLSCSPISGHRSVSWYQQTPGQGLQFLFEYFSETQRNKGNFPGRFSGRQFSNSRSEMNVSTLELGDSALYLCASSLEGLAGGPLYEQYFGPGTRLTVT.

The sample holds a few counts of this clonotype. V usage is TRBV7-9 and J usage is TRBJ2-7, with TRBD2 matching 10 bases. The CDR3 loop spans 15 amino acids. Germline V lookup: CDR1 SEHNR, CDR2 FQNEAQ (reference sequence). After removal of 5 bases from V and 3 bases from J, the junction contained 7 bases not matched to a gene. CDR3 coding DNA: TGTGCCAGCAGCGGAACTAGCGGGACATACTACGAGCAGTACTTC. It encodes CASSGTSGTYYEQYF. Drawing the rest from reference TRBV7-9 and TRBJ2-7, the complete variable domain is DTGVSQNPRHKITKRGQNVTFRCDPISEHNRLYWYRQTLGQGPEFLTYFQNEAQLEKSRLLSDRFSAERPKGSFSTLEIQRTEQGDSAMYLCASSGTSGTYYEQYFGPGTRLTVT.

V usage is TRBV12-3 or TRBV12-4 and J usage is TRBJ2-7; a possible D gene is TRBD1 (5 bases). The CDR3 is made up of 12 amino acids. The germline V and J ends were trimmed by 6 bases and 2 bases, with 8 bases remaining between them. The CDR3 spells CASSKTAYEQYF. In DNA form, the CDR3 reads TGTGCCAGCAGCAAGACAGCCTACGAGCAGTACTTC.

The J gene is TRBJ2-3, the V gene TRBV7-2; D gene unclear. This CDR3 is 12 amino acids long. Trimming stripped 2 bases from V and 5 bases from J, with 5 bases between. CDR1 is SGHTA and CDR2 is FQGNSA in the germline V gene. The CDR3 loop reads CASSLRQDTQYF. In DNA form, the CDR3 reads TGTGCCAGCAGCTTAAGGCAAGATACGCAGTATTTT.

The CDR3, as DNA: TGTGCCAGCGCGGCCAGGGGGCCCTCCAATGAGCAGTTCTTC. It translates to CASAARGPSNEQFF. The chain has TRBV2 and TRBJ2-1; 8 positions match TRBD1. Germline V gene lookup returns CDR1 SNHLY and CDR2 FYNNEI. Trimming removed 8 bases from V and 6 bases from J; junction bases left unmatched: 9. This CDR3 has 14 amino acids.

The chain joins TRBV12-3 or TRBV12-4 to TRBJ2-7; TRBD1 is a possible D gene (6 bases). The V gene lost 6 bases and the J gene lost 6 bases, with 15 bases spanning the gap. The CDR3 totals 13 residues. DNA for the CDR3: TGTGCCAGCAGGCCGACAGGATCGGGCGAGCAGTACTTC. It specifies CASRPTGSGEQYF.

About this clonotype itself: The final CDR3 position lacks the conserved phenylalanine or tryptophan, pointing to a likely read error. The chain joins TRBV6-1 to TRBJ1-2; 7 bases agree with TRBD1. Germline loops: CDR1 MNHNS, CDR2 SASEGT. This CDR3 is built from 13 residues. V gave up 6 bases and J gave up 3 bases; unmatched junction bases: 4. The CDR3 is CASRAQGYYGYTC. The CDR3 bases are TGTGCCAGCAGGGCACAGGGGTACTATGGCTACACCTGC.

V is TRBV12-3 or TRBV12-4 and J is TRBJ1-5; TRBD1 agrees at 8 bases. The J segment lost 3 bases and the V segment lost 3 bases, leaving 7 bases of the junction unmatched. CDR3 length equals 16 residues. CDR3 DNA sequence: TGTGCCAGCAGTTTCCGGACAGGGTCCGACAATCAGCCCCAGCATTTT. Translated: CASSFRTGSDNQPQHF.

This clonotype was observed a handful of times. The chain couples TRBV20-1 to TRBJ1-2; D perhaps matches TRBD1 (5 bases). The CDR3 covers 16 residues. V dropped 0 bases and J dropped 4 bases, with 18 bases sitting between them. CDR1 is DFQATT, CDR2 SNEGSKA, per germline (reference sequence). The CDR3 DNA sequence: TGCAGTGCTAGAGATAGTCGCAGGACAACCACCTATGGCTACACCTTC. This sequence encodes CSARDSRRTTTYGYTF.

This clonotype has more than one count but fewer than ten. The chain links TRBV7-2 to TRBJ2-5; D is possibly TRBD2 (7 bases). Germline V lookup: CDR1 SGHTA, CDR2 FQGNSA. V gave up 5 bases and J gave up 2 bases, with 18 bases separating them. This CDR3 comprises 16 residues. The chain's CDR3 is CASSPGLGGGQETQYF. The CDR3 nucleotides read TGTGCCAGCAGCCCAGGACTAGGAGGGGGGCAAGAGACCCAGTACTTC.

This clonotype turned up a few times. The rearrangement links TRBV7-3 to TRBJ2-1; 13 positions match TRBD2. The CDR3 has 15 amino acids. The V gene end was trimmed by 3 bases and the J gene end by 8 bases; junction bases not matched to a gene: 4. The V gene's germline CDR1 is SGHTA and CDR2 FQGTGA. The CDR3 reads CASSLGLAGRDEQFF. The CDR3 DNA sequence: TGTGCCAGCAGCTTGGGACTAGCGGGACGGGATGAGCAGTTCTTC.

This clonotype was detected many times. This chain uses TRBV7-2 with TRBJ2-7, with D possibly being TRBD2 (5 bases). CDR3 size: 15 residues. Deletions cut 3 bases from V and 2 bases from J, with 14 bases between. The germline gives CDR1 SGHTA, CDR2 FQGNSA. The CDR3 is CASSLQTARAYEQYF. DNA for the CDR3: TGTGCCAGCAGCTTGCAGACCGCGAGGGCCTACGAGCAGTACTTC.

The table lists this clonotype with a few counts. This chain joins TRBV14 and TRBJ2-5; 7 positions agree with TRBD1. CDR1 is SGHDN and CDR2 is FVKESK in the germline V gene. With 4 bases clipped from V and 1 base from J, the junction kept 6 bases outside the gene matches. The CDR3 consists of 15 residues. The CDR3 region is CASSPRTGLQETQYF. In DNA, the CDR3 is TGTGCCAGCAGCCCTCGGACAGGTCTCCAAGAGACCCAGTACTTC.

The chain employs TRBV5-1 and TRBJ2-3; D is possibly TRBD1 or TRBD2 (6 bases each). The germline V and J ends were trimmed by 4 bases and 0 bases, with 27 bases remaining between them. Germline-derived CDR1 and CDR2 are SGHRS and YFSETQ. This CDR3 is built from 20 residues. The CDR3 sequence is CASSILGGIAGTMSTDTQYF. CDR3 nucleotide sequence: TGCGCCAGCAGCATCCTCGGAGGAATTGCGGGGACAATGAGCACAGATACGCAGTATTTT.

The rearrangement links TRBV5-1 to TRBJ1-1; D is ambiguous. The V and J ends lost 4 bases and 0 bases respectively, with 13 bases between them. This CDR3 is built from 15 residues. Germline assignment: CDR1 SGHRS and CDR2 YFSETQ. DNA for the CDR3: TGCGCCAGCAGCCCCTCAGGCCCCTTGAACACTGAAGCTTTCTTT. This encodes CASSPSGPLNTEAFF.

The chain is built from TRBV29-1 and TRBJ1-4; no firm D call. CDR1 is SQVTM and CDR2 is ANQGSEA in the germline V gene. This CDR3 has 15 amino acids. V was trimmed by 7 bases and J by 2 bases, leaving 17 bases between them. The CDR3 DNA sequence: TGCAGCGCTCTGAGCGGGTTCGTGACTAATGAAAAACTGTTTTTT. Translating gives CSALSGFVTNEKLFF.

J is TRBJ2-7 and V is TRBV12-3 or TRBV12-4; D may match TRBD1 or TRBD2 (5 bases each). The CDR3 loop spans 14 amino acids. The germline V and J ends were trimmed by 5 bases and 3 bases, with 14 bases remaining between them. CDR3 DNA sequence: TGTGCCAGCAGTCCCTCGGGGCTAAGCTACGAGCAGTACTTC. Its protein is CASSPSGLSYEQYF.

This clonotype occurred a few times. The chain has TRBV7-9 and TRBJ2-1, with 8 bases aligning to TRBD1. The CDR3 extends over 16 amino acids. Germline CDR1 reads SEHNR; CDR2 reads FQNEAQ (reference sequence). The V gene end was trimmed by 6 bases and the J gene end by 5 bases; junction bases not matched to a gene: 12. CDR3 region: CASRSSGTGVNNEQFF. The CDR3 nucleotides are TGTGCCAGCAGATCGTCCGGGACAGGTGTAAACAATGAGCAGTTCTTC. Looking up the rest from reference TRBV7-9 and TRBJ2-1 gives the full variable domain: DTGVSQNPRHKITKRGQNVTFRCDPISEHNRLYWYRQTLGQGPEFLTYFQNEAQLEKSRLLSDRFSAERPKGSFSTLEIQRTEQGDSAMYLCASRSSGTGVNNEQFFGPGTRLTVL.

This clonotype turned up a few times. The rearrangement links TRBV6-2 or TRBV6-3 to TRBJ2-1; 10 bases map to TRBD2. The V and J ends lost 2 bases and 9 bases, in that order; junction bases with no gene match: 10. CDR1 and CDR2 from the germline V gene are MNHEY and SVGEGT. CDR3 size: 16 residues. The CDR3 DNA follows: TGTGCCAGCAGTTACATACTAGCGGGGAGGGTAGGTGAGCAGTTCTTC. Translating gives CASSYILAGRVGEQFF.

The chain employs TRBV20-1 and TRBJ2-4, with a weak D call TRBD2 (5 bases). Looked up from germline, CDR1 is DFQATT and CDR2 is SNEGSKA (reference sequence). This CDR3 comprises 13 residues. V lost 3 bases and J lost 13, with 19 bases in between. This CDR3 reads CSARGRTGTRQYF. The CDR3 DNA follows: TGCAGTGCTAGGGGGAGAACGGGCACCCGACAGTACTTC.

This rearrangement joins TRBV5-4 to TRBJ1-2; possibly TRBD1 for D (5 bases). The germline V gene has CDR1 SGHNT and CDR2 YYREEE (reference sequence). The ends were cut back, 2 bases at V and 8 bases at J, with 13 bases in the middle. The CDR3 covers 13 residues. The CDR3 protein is CASSFYGAQGYTF. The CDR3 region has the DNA TGTGCCAGCAGCTTCTACGGGGCGCAGGGCTACACCTTC.

The CDR3 spells CASSFDGQYGGELFF. The CDR3 bases are TGCGCCAGCAGCTTCGACGGACAATATGGCGGGGAGCTGTTTTTT. The chain uses TRBV5-1 and TRBJ2-2; possibly TRBD1 for D (5 bases). Trimming took 2 bases from V and 7 from J, leaving 15 bases between them. From germline, CDR1 is SGHRS and CDR2 YFSETQ. The CDR3 is 15 residues long.

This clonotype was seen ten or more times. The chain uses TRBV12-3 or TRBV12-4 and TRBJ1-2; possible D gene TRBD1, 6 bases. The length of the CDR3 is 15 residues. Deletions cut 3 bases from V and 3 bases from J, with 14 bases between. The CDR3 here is CASSLGGGLDYGYTF. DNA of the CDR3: TGTGCCAGCAGTTTGGGAGGGGGTCTGGACTATGGCTACACCTTC.

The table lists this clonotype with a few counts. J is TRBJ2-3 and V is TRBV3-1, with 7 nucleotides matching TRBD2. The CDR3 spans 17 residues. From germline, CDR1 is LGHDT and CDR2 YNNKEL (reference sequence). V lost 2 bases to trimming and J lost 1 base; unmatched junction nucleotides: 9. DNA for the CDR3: TGTGCCAGCAGCCAACAATCGGCGGGGGTTGGCACAGATACGCAGTATTTT. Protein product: CASSQQSAGVGTDTQYF.

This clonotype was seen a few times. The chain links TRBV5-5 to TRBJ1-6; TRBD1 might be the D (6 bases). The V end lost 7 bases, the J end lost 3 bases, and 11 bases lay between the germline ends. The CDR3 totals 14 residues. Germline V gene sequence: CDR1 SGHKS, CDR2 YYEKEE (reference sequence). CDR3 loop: CASGRDIYNSPLHF. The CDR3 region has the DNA TGTGCCAGCGGTAGGGACATCTATAATTCACCCCTCCACTTT.

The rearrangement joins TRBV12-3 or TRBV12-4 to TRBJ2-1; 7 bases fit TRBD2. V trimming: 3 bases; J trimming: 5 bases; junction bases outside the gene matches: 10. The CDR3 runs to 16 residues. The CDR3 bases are TGTGCCAGCAGTTTGGGTCGGGGGGTCAACCACAATGAGCAGTTCTTC. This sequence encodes CASSLGRGVNHNEQFF.

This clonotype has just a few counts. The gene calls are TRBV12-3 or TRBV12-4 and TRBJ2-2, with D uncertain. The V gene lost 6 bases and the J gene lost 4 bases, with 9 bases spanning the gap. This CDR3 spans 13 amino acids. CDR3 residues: CASRQDITGELFF. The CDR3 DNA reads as TGTGCCAGCAGGCAAGATATCACCGGGGAGCTGTTTTTT.

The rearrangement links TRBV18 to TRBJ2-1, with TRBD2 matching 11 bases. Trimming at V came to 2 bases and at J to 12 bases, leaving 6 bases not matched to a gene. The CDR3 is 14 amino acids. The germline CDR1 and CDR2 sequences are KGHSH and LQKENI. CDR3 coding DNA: TGTGCCAGCTCACCAACTAGCGGGAGAACGGCGCAGTTCTTC. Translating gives CASSPTSGRTAQFF. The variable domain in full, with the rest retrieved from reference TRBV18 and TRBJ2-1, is NAGVMQNPRHLVRRRGQEARLRCSPMKGHSHVYWYRQLPEEGLKFMVYLQKENIIDESGMPKERFSAEFPKEGPSILRIQQVVRGDSAAYFCASSPTSGRTAQFFGPGTRLTVL.

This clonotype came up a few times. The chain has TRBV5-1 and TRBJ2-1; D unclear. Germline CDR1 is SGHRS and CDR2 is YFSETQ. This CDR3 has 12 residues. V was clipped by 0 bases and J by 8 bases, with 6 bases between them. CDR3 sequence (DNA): TGCGCCAGCAGCTTGGCCATGTATGAGCAGTTCTTC. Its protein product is CASSLAMYEQFF.

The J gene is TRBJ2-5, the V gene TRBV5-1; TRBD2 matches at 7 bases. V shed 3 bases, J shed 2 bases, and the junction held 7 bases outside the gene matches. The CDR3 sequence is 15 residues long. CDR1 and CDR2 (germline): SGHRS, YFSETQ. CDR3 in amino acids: CASSWTTSRQETQYF. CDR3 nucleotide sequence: TGCGCCAGCAGCTGGACGACTAGCAGACAAGAGACCCAGTACTTC.